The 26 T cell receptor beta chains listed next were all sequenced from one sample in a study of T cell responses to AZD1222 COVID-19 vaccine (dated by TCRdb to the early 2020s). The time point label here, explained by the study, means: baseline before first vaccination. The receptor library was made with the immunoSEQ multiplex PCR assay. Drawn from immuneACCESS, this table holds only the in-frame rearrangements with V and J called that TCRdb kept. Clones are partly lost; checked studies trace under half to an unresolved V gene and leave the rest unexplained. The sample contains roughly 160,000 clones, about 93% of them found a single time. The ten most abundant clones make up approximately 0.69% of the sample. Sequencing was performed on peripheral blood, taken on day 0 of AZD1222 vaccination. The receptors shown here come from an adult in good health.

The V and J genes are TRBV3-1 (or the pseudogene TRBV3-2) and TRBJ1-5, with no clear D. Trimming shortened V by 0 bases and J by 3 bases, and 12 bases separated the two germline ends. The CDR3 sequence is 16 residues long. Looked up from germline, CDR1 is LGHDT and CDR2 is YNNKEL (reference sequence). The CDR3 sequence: CASSQDRGRVNQPQHF. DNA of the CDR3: TGTGCCAGCAGCCAAGATCGAGGGAGGGTCAATCAGCCCCAGCATTTT.

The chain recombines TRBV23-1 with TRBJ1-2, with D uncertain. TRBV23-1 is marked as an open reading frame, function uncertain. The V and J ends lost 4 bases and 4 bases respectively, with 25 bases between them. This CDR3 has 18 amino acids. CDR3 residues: CASSLCWATSPVGYGYTF. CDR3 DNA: TGCGCCAGCAGTCTCTGCTGGGCGACTTCACCCGTGGGCTATGGCTACACCTTC.

This CDR3 is CASSPRQNVGPYEQYF. The CDR3 coding sequence is TGTGCCAGCAGCCCGAGACAGAACGTGGGGCCCTACGAGCAGTACTTC. The J gene is TRBJ2-7, the V gene TRBV9; possible D gene TRBD1, 5 bases. The CDR3 runs 16 residues. V was trimmed by 4 bases and J by 2 bases, leaving 19 bases between them. Germline CDR1 and CDR2: SGDLS and YYNGEE.

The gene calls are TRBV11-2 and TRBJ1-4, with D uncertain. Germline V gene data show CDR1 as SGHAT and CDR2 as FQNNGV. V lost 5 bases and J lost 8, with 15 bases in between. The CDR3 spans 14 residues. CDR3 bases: TGTGCCAGCAGCCACATACAACGCACGGAAAAACTGTTTTTT. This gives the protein CASSHIQRTEKLFF.

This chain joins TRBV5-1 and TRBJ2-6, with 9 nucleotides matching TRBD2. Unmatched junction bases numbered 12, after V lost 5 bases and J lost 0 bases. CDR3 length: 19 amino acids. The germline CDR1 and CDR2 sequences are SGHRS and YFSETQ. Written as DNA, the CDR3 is TGCGCCAGCAGGTTGCCGACTAGCGGATACCACTCTGGGGCCAACGTCCTGACTTTC. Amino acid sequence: CASRLPTSGYHSGANVLTF.

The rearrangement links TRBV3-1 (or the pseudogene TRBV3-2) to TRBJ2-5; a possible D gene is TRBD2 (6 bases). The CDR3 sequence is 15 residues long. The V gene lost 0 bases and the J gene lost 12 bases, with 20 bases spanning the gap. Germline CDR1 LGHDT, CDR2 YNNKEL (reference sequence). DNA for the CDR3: TGTGCCAGCAGCCAAGAACTGATCGCCGGAAAGCGGGAGTACTTC. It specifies CASSQELIAGKREYF.

In nucleotides, the CDR3 is TGTGCCAGCAGCCCCGAATCGACTAGAGGAGAGACCCAGTACTTC. It specifies CASSPESTRGETQYF. This rearrangement joins TRBV4-2 to TRBJ2-5; a possible D gene is TRBD2 (6 bases). V dropped 4 bases and J dropped 4 bases, with 16 bases sitting between them. Germline lookup yields CDR1 LGHNA and CDR2 YNFKEQ. The CDR3 has 15 amino acids.

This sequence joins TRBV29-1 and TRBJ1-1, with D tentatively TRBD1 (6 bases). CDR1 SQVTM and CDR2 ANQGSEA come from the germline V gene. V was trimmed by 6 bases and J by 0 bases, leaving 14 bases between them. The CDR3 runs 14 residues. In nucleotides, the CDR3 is TGCAGCGTCCGTCGGACAGTCATGAACACTGAAGCTTTCTTT. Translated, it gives CSVRRTVMNTEAFF.

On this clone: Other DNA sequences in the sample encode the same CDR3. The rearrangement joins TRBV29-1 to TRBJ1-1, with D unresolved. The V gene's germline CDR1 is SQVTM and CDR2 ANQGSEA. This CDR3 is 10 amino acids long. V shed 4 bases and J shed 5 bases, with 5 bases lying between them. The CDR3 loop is CSVVVTEAFF. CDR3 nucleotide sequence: TGCAGCGTTGTTGTGACTGAAGCTTTCTTT.

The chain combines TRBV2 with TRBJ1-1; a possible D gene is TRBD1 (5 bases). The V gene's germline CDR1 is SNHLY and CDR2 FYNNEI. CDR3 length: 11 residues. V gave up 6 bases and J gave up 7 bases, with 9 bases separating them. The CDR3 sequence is CASRGGGEAFF. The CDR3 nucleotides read TGTGCCAGCAGGGGCGGGGGTGAAGCTTTCTTT.

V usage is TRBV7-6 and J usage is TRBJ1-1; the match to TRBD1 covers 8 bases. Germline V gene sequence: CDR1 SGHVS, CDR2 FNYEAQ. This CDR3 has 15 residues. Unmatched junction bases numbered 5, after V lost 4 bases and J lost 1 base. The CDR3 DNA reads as TGTGCCAGCAGCTCTCCGACAGGGGCGAACACTGAAGCTTTCTTT. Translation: CASSSPTGANTEAFF.

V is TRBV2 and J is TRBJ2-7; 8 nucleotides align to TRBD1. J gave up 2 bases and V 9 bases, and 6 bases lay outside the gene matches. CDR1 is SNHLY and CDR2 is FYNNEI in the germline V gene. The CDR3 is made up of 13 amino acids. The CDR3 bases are TGTGCCAGTTCAGGGACAGGACCCTACGAGCAGTACTTC. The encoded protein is CASSGTGPYEQYF.

The DNA of the CDR3 is TGCGCCAGCACCCGGGACAGGGGAACAGATACGCAGTATTTT. Translating gives CASTRDRGTDTQYF. This chain links TRBV5-1 with TRBJ2-3; TRBD1 matches at 10 bases. The CDR3 sequence is 14 residues long. Germline CDR1 and CDR2: SGHRS and YFSETQ. With V trimmed by 6 bases and J by 3 bases, 4 bases remained unmatched.

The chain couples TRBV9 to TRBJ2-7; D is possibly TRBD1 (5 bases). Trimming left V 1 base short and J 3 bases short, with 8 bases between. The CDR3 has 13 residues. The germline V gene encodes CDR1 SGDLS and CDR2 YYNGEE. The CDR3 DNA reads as TGTGCCAGCAGCGTAAACGGACACTACGAGCAGTACTTC. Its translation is CASSVNGHYEQYF.

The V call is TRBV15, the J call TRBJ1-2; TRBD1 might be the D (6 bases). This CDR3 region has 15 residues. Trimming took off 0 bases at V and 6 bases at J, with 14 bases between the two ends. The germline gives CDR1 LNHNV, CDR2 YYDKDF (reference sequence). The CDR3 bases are TGTGCCACCAGCAGAGATCTAAGACAGGTACATGGCTACACCTTC. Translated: CATSRDLRQVHGYTF. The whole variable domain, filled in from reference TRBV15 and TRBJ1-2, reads DAMVIQNPRYQVTQFGKPVTLSCSQTLNHNVMYWYQQKSSQAPKLLFHYYDKDFNNEADTPDNFQSRRPNTSFCFLDIRSPGLGDTAMYLCATSRDLRQVHGYTFGSGTRLTVV.

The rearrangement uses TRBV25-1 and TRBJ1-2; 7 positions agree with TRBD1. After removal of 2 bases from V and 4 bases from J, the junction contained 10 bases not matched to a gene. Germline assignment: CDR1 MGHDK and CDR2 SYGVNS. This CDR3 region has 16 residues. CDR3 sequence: CASSEIMTGSSYGYTF. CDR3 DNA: TGTGCCAGCAGTGAAATCATGACAGGGTCTAGCTATGGCTACACCTTC.

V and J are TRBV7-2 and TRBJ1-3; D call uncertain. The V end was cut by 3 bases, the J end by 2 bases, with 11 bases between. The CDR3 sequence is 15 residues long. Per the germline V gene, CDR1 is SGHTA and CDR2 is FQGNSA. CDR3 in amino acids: CASSFMQATGNTIYF. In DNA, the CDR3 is TGTGCCAGCAGCTTCATGCAGGCGACTGGAAACACCATATATTTT.

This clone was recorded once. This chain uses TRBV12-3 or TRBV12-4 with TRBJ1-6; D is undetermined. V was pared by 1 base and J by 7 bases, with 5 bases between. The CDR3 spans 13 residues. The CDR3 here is CASSLEQNSPLHF. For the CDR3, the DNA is TGTGCCAGCAGTTTAGAACAGAATTCACCCCTCCACTTT.

The CDR3 DNA follows: TGTGCCAGCAGCGCCCCCCAGGGGAGGGTACTCTCTGGAAACACCATATATTTT. Its translation: CASSAPQGRVLSGNTIYF. The V call is TRBV11-2, the J call TRBJ1-3; D perhaps matches TRBD1 (6 bases). Trimming took off 5 bases at V and 0 bases at J, with 20 bases between the two ends. The germline CDR1 and CDR2 sequences are SGHAT and FQNNGV. CDR3 length: 18 residues.

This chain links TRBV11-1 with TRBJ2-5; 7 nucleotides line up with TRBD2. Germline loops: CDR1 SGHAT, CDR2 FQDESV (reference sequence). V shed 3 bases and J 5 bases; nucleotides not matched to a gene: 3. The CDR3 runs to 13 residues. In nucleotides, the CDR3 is TGTGCCAGCAGCTTCGTCGGGGGGGAGACCCAGTACTTC. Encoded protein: CASSFVGGETQYF.

The CDR3: CASSLAPGRKGGYTF. The CDR3 DNA sequence: TGTGCCAGCAGCTTGGCCCCGGGACGAAAAGGGGGCTACACCTTC. This rearrangement joins TRBV5-5 to TRBJ1-2, with a weak D call TRBD1 (5 bases). The germline CDR1 and CDR2 sequences are SGHKS and YYEKEE (reference sequence). The CDR3 is made up of 15 amino acids. V was pared by 0 bases and J by 8 bases, with 17 bases between.

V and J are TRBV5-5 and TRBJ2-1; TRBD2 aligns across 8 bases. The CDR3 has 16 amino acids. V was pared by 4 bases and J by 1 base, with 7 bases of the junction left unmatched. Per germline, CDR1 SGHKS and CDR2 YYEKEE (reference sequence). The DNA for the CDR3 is TGTGCCAGCAGCCCCATCTTAGCGGGATCCTACAATGAGCAGTTCTTC. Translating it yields CASSPILAGSYNEQFF.

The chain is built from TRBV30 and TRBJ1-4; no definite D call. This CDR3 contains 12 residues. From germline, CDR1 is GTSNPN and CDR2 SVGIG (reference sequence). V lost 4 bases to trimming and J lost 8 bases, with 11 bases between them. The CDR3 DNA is TGTGCCTGGAAACCGGAACGGGAAAAACTGTTTTTT. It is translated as CAWKPEREKLFF.

CDR3 amino acids: CASSYRLRDHTEAFF. In nucleotides, the CDR3 is TGTGCCAGCAGTTACCGTCTCCGGGATCACACTGAAGCTTTCTTT. This chain joins TRBV6-5 and TRBJ1-1; D remains unclear. This CDR3 comprises 15 residues. V gave up 2 bases and J gave up 3 bases, with 13 bases separating them. From germline, CDR1 is MNHEY and CDR2 SVGAGI.

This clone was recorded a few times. Here the CDR3 reads CASSYGINQPQHF. The DNA of the CDR3 is TGTGCCAGCAGTTACGGCATTAATCAGCCCCAGCATTTT. The rearrangement uses TRBV6-5 and TRBJ1-5; D unresolved. CDR1 and CDR2 from the germline V gene are MNHEY and SVGAGI. With 2 bases removed from V and 4 bases from J, the gap between germline ends came to 6 bases. There are 13 residues in the CDR3.

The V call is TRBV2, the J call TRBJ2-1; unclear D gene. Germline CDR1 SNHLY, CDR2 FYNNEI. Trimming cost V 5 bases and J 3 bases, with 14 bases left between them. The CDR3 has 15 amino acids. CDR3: CASSFAPELYNEQFF. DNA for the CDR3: TGTGCCAGCAGTTTTGCCCCGGAGCTCTACAATGAGCAGTTCTTC.